Listed below are T cell receptor beta chains from one sample, sequenced in a study of CD8+ T cells in alopecia areata. The table came from immunoSEQ multiplex PCR; TCRdb's copy has only in-frame clones and leaves some out. Among 150,000 to 200,000 clones listed, less than 75% were seen once. The starting material was CD8+ T cells sorted from blood, obtained at week 0. The receptors were gathered from a human donor with alopecia areata. The CDR3 runs from the conserved cysteine through the conserved F or W. D genes are given only for firm matches. Some rows mark clone size as missing; the rest say once, few, many or name a class of expanded clone.

NA	NA	TRBV5-1	TRBJ1-1	CASSSPRGAAEMNTEAFF	TGCGCCAGCAGCTCCCCTAGGGGGGCAGCCGAAATGAACACTGAAGCTTTCTTT
once	NA	TRBV9	TRBJ1-1	CASSPGLNTEAFF	TGTGCCAGCAGCCCCGGGTTAAACACTGAAGCTTTCTTT
NA	NA	TRBV7-9	TRBJ2-7	CASSPSYSYEQYF	TGTGCCAGCAGCCCGTCGTACTCCTACGAGCAGTACTTC
few	TRBD1	TRBV6-5	TRBJ2-5	CASRWTGAVTQYF	TGTGCCAGCAGGTGGACAGGGGCGGTGACCCAGTACTTC
NA	NA	TRBV25-1	TRBJ2-5	CASSAATQYF	TGTGCCAGCAGCGCCGCGACCCAGTACTTC
few	TRBD1	TRBV30	TRBJ1-2	CAWSSGTGSYYGYTF	TGTGCCTGGAGTTCCGGGACAGGGTCCTACTATGGCTACACCTTC
NA	NA	TRBV2	TRBJ2-7	CASTGGRASYEQYF	TGTGCCAGCACCGGGGGAAGGGCGTCCTACGAGCAGTACTTC
NA	NA	TRBV30	TRBJ2-4	CAWAAKNIQYF	TGTGCCTGGGCAGCCAAAAACATTCAGTACTTC
NA	NA	TRBV13	TRBJ1-2	CASSAPGTDYGYTF	TGTGCCAGCAGCGCACCCGGGACTGACTATGGCTACACCTTC
NA	NA	TRBV7-9	TRBJ2-1	CASSSRQFVGSDEQFF	TGTGCCAGCAGCTCGCGGCAATTCGTAGGGTCCGATGAGCAGTTCTTC
NA	TRBD1	TRBV30	TRBJ1-5	CAWEPGTGNQPQHF	TGTGCCTGGGAACCCGGGACAGGGAATCAGCCCCAGCATTTT
NA	TRBD1	TRBV13	TRBJ2-2	CASSGGTENTGELFF	TGTGCCAGCAGCGGTGGGACAGAGAACACCGGGGAGCTGTTTTTT
NA	NA	TRBV2	TRBJ1-5	CASSEDRRYSNQPQHF	TGTGCCAGCAGTGAAGACAGGCGATATAGCAATCAGCCCCAGCATTTT
NA	NA	TRBV29-1	TRBJ1-2	CTTGTERGYTF	TGCACCACGGGGACGGAGCGTGGCTACACCTTC
NA	NA	TRBV27	TRBJ2-3	CASSLAGRWYF	TGTGCCAGCAGTTTAGCTGGACGGTGGTATTTT
NA	NA	TRBV7-9	TRBJ1-5	CANRGPYQPQHF	TGTGCCAATCGGGGCCCGTATCAGCCCCAGCATTTT
NA	TRBD1	TRBV25-1	TRBJ2-4	CASSEYRLATGGFGIQYF	TGTGCCAGCAGTGAATATCGTTTAGCGACAGGGGGCTTTGGCATTCAGTACTTC
few	NA	TRBV6-1	TRBJ1-1	CASSEVGIGYTEAFF	TGTGCCAGCAGTGAAGTGGGGATAGGGTACACTGAAGCTTTCTTT
NA	NA	TRBV5-1	TRBJ2-7	CASSWARPGVSSYEQYF	TGCGCCAGCAGCTGGGCCCGACCGGGGGTAAGCTCCTACGAGCAGTACTTC
NA	TRBD1	TRBV30	TRBJ2-3	CAGQGIANTDTQYF	TGTGCCGGACAGGGGATAGCCAACACAGATACGCAGTATTTT
NA	NA	TRBV19	TRBJ2-1	CASSIPTQGGTGDEQFF	TGTGCCAGTAGTATACCGACACAGGGTGGGACTGGGGATGAGCAGTTCTTC
NA	NA	TRBV23-1	TRBJ1-2	CASSQRKEPVVSYGYTF	TGCGCCAGCAGTCAACGGAAAGAACCCGTTGTGTCCTATGGCTACACCTTC
medium-sized	NA	TRBV6-1	TRBJ2-1	CASSEWVVSGVFDEQFF	TGTGCCAGCAGTGAATGGGTGGTATCGGGGGTTTTTGATGAGCAGTTCTTC
few	TRBD2	TRBV14	TRBJ2-1	CASSQESSSGDPEQFF	TGTGCCAGCAGCCAAGAGAGCTCTAGCGGGGATCCTGAGCAGTTCTTC
few	TRBD1	TRBV25-1	TRBJ2-1	CASRDETGDQGEQFF	TGTGCCAGCAGGGACGAGACAGGGGATCAGGGTGAGCAGTTCTTC
NA	TRBD1	TRBV11-2	TRBJ1-5	CASSANRGPDQPQHF	TGTGCCAGCAGCGCCAACAGGGGGCCAGATCAGCCCCAGCATTTT
few	TRBD1	TRBV11-2	TRBJ2-5	CASSPQRGQGAVGTQYF	TGTGCCAGCAGCCCGCAGAGGGGACAGGGGGCGGTCGGGACCCAGTACTTC
NA	TRBD1	TRBV5-6	TRBJ2-1	CASSVYLQGAEEQFF	TGTGCCAGCAGCGTCTATTTACAGGGGGCAGAGGAGCAGTTCTTC
NA	NA	TRBV4-2	TRBJ2-2	CASRQRVDTGELFF	TGTGCCAGCAGGCAAAGGGTGGACACCGGGGAGCTGTTTTTT
NA	NA	TRBV6-5	TRBJ2-2	CATGQGSTGELFF	TGTGCCACGGGGCAGGGTTCAACCGGGGAGCTGTTTTTT
NA	NA	TRBV28	TRBJ1-3	CASSLGGNTIYF	TGTGCCAGCAGTCTTGGGGGAAACACCATATATTTT
NA	NA	TRBV4-1	TRBJ1-6	CASSHGSSYNSPLHF	TGCGCCAGCAGCCACGGAAGCTCCTATAATTCACCCCTCCACTTT
NA	NA	TRBV14	TRBJ2-1	CASSQVGGGSYNEQFF	TGTGCCAGCAGCCAAGTTGGAGGGGGTTCCTACAATGAGCAGTTCTTC
NA	NA	TRBV6-5	TRBJ2-5	CASSYSIRGQETQYF	TGTGCCAGCAGTTACTCGATCAGGGGCCAAGAGACCCAGTACTTC
NA	TRBD1	TRBV30	TRBJ2-7	CAWASGTGQYEQYF	TGTGCCTGGGCTTCCGGGACAGGACAGTACGAGCAGTACTTC
NA	TRBD1	TRBV7-8	TRBJ1-3	CASSTGTGSGNTIYF	TGTGCCAGCAGCACCGGGACAGGCTCTGGAAACACCATATATTTT
many	NA	TRBV7-9	TRBJ1-3	CATSRDGNTIYF	TGTGCCACCTCGAGGGATGGAAACACCATATATTTT
NA	NA	TRBV19	TRBJ1-1	CASSIWGNTEAFF	TGTGCCAGTAGTATATGGGGGAACACTGAAGCTTTCTTT
NA	TRBD1	TRBV5-6	TRBJ2-2	CASSHRDREYTGELFF	TGTGCCAGCAGTCATAGGGACAGGGAGTACACCGGGGAGCTGTTTTTT
NA	NA	TRBV25-1	TRBJ2-7	CASSGYEQYF	TGTGCCAGCAGTGGGTACGAGCAGTACTTC
NA	NA	TRBV5-6	TRBJ1-1	CASSPGSSSAFF	TGTGCCAGCAGCCCTGGGAGCTCTAGCGCTTTCTTT